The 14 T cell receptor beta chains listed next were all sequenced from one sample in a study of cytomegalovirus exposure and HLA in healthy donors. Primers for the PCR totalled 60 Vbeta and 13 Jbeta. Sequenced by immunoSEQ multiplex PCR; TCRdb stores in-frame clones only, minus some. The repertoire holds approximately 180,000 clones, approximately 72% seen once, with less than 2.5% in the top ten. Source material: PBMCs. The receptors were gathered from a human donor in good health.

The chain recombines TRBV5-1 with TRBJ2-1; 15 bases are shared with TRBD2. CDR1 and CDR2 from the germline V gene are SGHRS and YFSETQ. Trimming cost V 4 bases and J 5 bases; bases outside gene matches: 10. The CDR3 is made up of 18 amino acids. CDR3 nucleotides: TGCGCCAGCAGCCCCGGGACTAGCGGGGGGCCGTTCAACAATGAGCAGTTCTTC. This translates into CASSPGTSGGPFNNEQFF.

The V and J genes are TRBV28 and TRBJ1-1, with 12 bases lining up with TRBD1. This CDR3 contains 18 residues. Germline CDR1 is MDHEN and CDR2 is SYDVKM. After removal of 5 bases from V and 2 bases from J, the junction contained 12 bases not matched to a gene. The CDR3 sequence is CASSLPGTGGAGNTEAFF. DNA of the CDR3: TGTGCCAGCAGTCTCCCCGGGACAGGGGGCGCGGGTAACACTGAAGCTTTCTTT.

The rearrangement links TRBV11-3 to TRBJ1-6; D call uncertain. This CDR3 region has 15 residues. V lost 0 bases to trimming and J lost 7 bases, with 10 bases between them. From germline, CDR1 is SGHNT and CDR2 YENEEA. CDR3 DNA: TGTGCCAGCAGCTTAGATGGTCAGGTCAATTCACCCCTCCACTTT. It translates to CASSLDGQVNSPLHF.

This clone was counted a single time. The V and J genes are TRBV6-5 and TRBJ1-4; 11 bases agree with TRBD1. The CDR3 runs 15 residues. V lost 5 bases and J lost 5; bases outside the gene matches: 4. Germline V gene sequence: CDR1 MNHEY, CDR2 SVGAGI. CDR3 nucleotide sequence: TGTGCCAGCAGTCTCCGGACAGGGGGCAATGAAAAACTGTTTTTT. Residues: CASSLRTGGNEKLFF.

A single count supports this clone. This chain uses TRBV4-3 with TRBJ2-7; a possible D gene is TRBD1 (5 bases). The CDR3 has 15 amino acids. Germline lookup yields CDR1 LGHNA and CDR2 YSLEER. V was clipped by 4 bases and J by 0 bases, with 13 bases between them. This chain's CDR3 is CASSPGASLSYEQYF. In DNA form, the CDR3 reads TGCGCCAGCAGCCCTGGGGCCTCCCTCTCCTACGAGCAGTACTTC.

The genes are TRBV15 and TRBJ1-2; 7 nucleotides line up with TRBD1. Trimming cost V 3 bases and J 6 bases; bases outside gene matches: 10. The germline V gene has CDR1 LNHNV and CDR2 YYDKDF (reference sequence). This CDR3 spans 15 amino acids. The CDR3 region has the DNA TGTGCCACCAGCAGGGGACAGCCCTCGTGGGATGGCTACACCTTC. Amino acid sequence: CATSRGQPSWDGYTF.

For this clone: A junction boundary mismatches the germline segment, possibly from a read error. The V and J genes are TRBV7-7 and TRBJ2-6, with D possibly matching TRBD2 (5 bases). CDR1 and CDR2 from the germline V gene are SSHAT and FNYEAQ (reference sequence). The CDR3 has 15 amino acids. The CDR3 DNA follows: TGTGCTAGCAGCTTGAGGGCTTCTGGGGCCAACGTCCTGACTTTC. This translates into CASSLRASGANVLTF.

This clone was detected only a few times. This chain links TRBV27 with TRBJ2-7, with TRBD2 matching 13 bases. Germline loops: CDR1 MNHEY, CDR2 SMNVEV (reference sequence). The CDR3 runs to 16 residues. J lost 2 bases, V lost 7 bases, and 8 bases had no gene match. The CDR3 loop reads CASTRPGTSGAYEQYF. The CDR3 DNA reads TGTGCCAGCACCCGGCCCGGGACTAGCGGGGCCTACGAGCAGTACTTC.

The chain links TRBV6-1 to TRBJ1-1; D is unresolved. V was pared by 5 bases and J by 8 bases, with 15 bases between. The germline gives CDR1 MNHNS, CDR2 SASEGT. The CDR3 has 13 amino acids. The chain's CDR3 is CASSREGRREAFF. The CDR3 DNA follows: TGTGCCAGCAGTCGGGAAGGGCGGAGAGAAGCTTTCTTT.

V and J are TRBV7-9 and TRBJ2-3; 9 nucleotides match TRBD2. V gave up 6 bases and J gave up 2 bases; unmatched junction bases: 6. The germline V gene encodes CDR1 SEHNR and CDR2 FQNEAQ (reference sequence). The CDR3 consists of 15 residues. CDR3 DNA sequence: TGTGCCAGCAGTCATAGCGGGGGACCCACAGATACGCAGTATTTT. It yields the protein CASSHSGGPTDTQYF.

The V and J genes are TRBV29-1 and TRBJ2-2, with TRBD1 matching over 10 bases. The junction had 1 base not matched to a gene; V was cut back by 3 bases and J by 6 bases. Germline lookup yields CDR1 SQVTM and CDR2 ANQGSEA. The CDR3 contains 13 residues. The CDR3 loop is CSVETGGAGELFF. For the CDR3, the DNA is TGCAGCGTTGAGACAGGGGGCGCCGGGGAGCTGTTTTTT.

The CDR3 region has the DNA TGTGCCAGCGGGAAAGCGGGGAAACAGTTCTTC. This codes for CASGKAGKQFF. The V gene is TRBV6-5, the J gene TRBJ2-1; TRBD2 agrees at 7 bases. Germline V gives CDR1 MNHEY, CDR2 SVGAGI. V trimming: 8 bases; J trimming: 13 bases; junction bases outside the gene matches: 8. The length of the CDR3 is 11 residues.

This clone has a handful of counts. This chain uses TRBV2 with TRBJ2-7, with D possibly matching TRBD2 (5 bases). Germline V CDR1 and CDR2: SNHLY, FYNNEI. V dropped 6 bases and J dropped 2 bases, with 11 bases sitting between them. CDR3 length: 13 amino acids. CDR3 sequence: CASRDDGTYEQYF. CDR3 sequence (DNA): TGTGCCAGCAGGGACGACGGGACCTACGAGCAGTACTTC.

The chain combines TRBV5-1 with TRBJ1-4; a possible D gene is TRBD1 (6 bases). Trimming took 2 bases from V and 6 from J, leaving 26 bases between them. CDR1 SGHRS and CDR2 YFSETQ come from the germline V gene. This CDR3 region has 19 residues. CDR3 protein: CASSFIPDSALFSDEKLFF. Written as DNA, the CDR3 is TGCGCCAGCAGCTTCATTCCGGACAGCGCGCTATTCTCCGATGAAAAACTGTTTTTT.